This is a list of T cell receptor beta chains from one sample in a study of blood T cell repertoires in COVID-19. Some clones are missing from TCRdb's copy, which holds only in-frame ones; the method was immunoSEQ multiplex PCR. The sample yields roughly 200,000 clones, about three quarters seen once. Sequencing used peripheral blood. These receptor sequences come from a woman between 45 and 60 years old with active or convalescent COVID-19. Each CDR3 is given with its conserved first and last residue. Fields, in order: J gene, clone size, D gene, V gene, CDR3 protein, CDR3 DNA. The D gene is left open where the match is weak. The size entry is marked missing in some rows and otherwise reads once, few, many or a size class.

j_call: TRBJ1-1; clone_size: -; d_call: -; v_call: TRBV30; cdr3_aa: CAWSPEAFKAFF; cdr3_nt: TGTGCCTGGAGTCCTGAGGCCTTTAAAGCTTTCTTT
j_call: TRBJ1-4; clone_size: -; d_call: TRBD1; v_call: TRBV27; cdr3_aa: CASSSRGRGEKLFF; cdr3_nt: TGTGCCAGCAGTTCCAGGGGGCGGGGTGAAAAACTGTTTTTT
j_call: TRBJ2-2; clone_size: -; d_call: -; v_call: TRBV7-6; cdr3_aa: CASSLGEVDTGELFF; cdr3_nt: TGTGCCAGCAGCTTAGGGGAGGTTGACACCGGGGAGCTGTTTTTT
j_call: TRBJ2-1; clone_size: once; d_call: TRBD2; v_call: TRBV11-2; cdr3_aa: CASSLLTSGGMSYNEQFF; cdr3_nt: TGTGCCAGCAGCTTACTTACTAGCGGGGGGATGTCCTACAATGAGCAGTTCTTC
j_call: TRBJ1-2; clone_size: -; d_call: -; v_call: TRBV25-1; cdr3_aa: CASSESGEFYGYTF; cdr3_nt: TGTGCCAGCAGTGAATCCGGGGAATTCTATGGCTACACCTTC
j_call: TRBJ2-5; clone_size: -; d_call: TRBD2; v_call: TRBV7-9; cdr3_aa: CASSLGRLAGGQETQYF; cdr3_nt: TGTGCCAGCAGCTTAGGCAGACTAGCGGGGGGGCAGGAGACCCAGTACTTC
j_call: TRBJ1-2; clone_size: -; d_call: TRBD1; v_call: TRBV5-4; cdr3_aa: CATPGQGKAGYTF; cdr3_nt: TGTGCCACGCCGGGACAGGGGAAAGCTGGCTACACCTTC
j_call: TRBJ2-7; clone_size: -; d_call: TRBD1; v_call: TRBV4-3; cdr3_aa: CASSQRTGGHEQYF; cdr3_nt: TGCGCCAGCAGCCAACGGACAGGGGGGCACGAGCAGTACTTC
j_call: TRBJ2-6; clone_size: -; d_call: -; v_call: TRBV7-6; cdr3_aa: CASSKTSSGANVLTF; cdr3_nt: TGTGCCAGCAGCAAAACAAGTTCTGGGGCCAACGTCCTGACTTTC
j_call: TRBJ1-2; clone_size: few; d_call: -; v_call: TRBV28; cdr3_aa: CASRRTGTYGYTF; cdr3_nt: TGTGCCAGCAGGAGAACAGGGACCTATGGCTACACCTTC
j_call: TRBJ2-1; clone_size: -; d_call: -; v_call: TRBV5-1; cdr3_aa: CASSLLRGRGNEQFF; cdr3_nt: TGCGCCAGCAGCTTGCTGCGGGGGCGAGGGAATGAGCAGTTCTTC
j_call: TRBJ2-3; clone_size: -; d_call: TRBD1; v_call: TRBV19; cdr3_aa: CASWEGQGAVEDTQYF; cdr3_nt: TGTGCCAGCTGGGAAGGACAGGGGGCTGTTGAGGATACGCAGTATTTT